This T cell receptor (beta chain) was sequenced during a study of blood T cell repertoires in COVID-19. Assay used: immunoSEQ multiplex PCR; TCRdb lists only in-frame clones, some missing. The repertoire holds some 98,000 clones, with around 82% as singletons. The CDR3 contains 13 residues. Deletions cut 0 bases from V and 6 bases from J, with 6 bases between. Germline V lookup: CDR1 WSHSY, CDR2 SAAADI. The sequence was obtained from a man aged 70 or older with active or convalescent COVID-19. The chain joins TRBV10-2 to TRBJ1-5; tentative D call: TRBD1 (5 bases). The sample consisted of peripheral blood. The CDR3 coding sequence is TGCGCCAGCAGTGAGTCAGGGGTTCAGCCCCAGCATTTT. Translation gives CASSESGVQPQHF.